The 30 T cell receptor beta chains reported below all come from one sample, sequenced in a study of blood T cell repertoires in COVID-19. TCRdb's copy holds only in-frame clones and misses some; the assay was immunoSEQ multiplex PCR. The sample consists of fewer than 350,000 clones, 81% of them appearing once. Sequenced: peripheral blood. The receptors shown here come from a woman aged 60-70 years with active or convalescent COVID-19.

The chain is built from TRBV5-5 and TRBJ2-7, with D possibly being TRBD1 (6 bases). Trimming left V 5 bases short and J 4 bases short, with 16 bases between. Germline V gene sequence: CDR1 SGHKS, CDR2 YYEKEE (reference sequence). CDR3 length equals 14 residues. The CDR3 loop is CASRGTLAEYEQYF. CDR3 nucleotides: TGTGCCAGCAGGGGGACACTCGCCGAGTACGAGCAGTACTTC. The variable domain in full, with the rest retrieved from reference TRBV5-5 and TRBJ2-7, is DAGVTQSPTHLIKTRGQQVTLRCSPISGHKSVSWYQQVLGQGPQFIFQYYEKEERGRGNFPDRFSARQFPNYSSELNVNALLLGDSALYLCASRGTLAEYEQYFGPGTRLTVT.

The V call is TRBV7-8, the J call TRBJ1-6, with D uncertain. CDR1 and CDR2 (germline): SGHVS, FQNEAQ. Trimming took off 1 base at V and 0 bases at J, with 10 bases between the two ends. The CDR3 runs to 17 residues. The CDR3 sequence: CASSLDLGSSYNSPLHF. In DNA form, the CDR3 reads TGTGCCAGCAGCTTAGATCTGGGGAGCTCCTATAATTCACCCCTCCACTTT.

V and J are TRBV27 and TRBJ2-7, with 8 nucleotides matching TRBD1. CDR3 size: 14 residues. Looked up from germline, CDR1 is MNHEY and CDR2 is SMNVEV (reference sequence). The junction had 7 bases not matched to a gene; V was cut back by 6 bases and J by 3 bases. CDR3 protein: CASRRQGSNYEQYF. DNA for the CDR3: TGTGCCAGCAGAAGACAGGGGTCGAACTACGAGCAGTACTTC.

This CDR3 is CASTLGIGNSPLHF. The CDR3 nucleotides read TGTGCCAGCACCCTCGGGATCGGTAATTCACCCCTCCACTTT. The chain employs TRBV28 and TRBJ1-6, with D unresolved. Trimming pared 7 bases from V and 6 bases from J, leaving 13 bases between. Germline CDR1 reads MDHEN; CDR2 reads SYDVKM. The CDR3 runs to 14 residues.

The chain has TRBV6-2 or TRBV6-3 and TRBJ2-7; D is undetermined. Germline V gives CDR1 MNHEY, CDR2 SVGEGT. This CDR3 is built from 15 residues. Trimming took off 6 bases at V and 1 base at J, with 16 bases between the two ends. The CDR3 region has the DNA TGTGCCAGCAGCCCGGGCTCCGCCTTTTCCTACGAGCAGTACTTC. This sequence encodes CASSPGSAFSYEQYF.

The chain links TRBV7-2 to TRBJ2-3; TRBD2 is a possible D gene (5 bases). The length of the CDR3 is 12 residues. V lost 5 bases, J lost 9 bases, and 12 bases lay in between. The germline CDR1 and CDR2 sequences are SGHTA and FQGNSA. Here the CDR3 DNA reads TGTGCCAGCAGCAAACTAGATAACACGCAGTATTTT. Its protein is CASSKLDNTQYF.

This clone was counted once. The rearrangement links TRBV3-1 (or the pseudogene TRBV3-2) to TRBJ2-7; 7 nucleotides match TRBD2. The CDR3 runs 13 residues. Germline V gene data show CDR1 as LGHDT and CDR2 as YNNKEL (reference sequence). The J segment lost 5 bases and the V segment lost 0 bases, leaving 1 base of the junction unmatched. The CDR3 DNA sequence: TGTGCCAGCAGCCAAGATCGGGGGGACGAGCAGTACTTC. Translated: CASSQDRGDEQYF.

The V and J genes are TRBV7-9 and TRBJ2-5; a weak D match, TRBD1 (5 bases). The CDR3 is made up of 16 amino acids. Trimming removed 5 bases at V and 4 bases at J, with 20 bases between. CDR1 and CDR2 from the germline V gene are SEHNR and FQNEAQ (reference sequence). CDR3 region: CASSRTGGWGGETQYF. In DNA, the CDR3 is TGTGCCAGCAGCCGTACCGGTGGGTGGGGCGGAGAGACCCAGTACTTC.

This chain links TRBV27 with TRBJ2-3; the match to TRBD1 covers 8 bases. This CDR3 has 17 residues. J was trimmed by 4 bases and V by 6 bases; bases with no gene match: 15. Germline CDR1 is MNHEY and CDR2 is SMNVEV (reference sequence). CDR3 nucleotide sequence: TGTGCCAGCAGCCTACGATACGGGGCAGGGGGCGCAGATACGCAGTATTTT. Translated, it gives CASSLRYGAGGADTQYF.

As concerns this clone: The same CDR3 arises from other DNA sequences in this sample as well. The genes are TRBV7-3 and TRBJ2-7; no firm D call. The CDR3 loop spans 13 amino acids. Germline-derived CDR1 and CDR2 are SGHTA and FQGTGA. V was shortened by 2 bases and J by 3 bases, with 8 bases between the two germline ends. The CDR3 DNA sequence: TGTGCCAGCAGCTTAGGGCCCGTCTACGAGCAGTACTTC. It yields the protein CASSLGPVYEQYF.

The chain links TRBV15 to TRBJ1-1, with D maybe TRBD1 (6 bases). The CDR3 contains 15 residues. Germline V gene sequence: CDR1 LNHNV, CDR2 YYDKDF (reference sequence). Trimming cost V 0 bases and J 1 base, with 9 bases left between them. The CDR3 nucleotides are TGTGCCACCAGCAGAGATAGGGGGAGGAACACTGAAGCTTTCTTT. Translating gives CATSRDRGRNTEAFF. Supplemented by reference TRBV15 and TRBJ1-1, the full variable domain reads DAMVIQNPRYQVTQFGKPVTLSCSQTLNHNVMYWYQQKSSQAPKLLFHYYDKDFNNEADTPDNFQSRRPNTSFCFLDIRSPGLGDTAMYLCATSRDRGRNTEAFFGQGTRLTVV.

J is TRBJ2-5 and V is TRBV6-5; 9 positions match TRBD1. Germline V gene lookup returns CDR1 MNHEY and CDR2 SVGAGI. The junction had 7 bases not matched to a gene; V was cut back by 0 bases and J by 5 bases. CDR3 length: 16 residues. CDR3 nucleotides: TGTGCCAGCAGTTACTCTGGGACAGGGACGTCGGAGACCCAGTACTTC. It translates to CASSYSGTGTSETQYF.

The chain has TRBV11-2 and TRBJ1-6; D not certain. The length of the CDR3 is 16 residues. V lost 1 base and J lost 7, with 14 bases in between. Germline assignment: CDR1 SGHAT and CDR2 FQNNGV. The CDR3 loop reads CASSLVRDNMNSPLHF. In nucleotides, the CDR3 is TGTGCCAGCAGCTTAGTTCGGGATAACATGAATTCACCCCTCCACTTT.

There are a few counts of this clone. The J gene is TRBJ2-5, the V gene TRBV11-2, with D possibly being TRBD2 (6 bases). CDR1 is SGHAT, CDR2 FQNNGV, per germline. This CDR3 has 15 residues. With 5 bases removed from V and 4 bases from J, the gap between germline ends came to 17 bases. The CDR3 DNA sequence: TGTGCCAGCAGCCCCCTGACTAGTTCGGCAGAGACCCAGTACTTC. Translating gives CASSPLTSSAETQYF.

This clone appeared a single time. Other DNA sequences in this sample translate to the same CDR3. The CDR3 spells CASSLGRASGNTIYF. Here the CDR3 DNA reads TGCGCCAGCAGCTTGGGCAGGGCGTCTGGAAACACCATATATTTT. The gene calls are TRBV5-1 and TRBJ1-3, with D tentatively TRBD1 (5 bases). CDR1 is SGHRS and CDR2 is YFSETQ in the germline V gene. The V gene lost 0 bases and the J gene lost 1 base, with 8 bases spanning the gap. The CDR3 length is 15 residues.

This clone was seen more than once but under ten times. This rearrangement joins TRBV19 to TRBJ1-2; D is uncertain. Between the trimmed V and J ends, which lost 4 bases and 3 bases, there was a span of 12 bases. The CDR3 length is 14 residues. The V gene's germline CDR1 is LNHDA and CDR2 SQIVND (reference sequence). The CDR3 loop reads CASSRRETDYGYTF. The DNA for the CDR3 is TGTGCCAGTAGTAGGCGGGAGACGGACTATGGCTACACCTTC.

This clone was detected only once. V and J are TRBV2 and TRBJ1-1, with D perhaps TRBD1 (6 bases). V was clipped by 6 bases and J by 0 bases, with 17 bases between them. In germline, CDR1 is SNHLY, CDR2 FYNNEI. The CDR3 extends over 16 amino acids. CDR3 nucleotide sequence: TGTGCCAGCAGGGGGCGCAGGGGCCCGTTGAACACTGAAGCTTTCTTT. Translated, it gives CASRGRRGPLNTEAFF. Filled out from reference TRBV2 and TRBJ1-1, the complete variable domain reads EPEVTQTPSHQVTQMGQEVILRCVPISNHLYFYWYRQILGQKVEFLVSFYNNEISEKSEIFDDQFSVERPDGSNFTLKIRSTKLEDSAMYFCASRGRRGPLNTEAFFGQGTRLTVV.

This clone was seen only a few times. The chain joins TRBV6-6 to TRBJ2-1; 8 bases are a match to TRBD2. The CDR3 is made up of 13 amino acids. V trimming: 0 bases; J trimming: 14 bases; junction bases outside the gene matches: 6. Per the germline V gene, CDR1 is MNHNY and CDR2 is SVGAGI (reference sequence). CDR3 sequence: CASSYSGPGGEFF. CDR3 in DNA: TGTGCCAGCAGTTACTCGGGCCCCGGGGGGGAGTTCTTC.

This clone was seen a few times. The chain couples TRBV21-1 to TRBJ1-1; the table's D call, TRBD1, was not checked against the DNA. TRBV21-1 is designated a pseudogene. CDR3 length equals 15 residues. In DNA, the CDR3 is TGTGCCAGCAGCAAAGATGCAGGGATGAACACTGAAGCTTTCTTT. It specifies CASSKDAGMNTEAFF.

CDR3 sequence reads: CASSLARAGGSYNEQFF. The CDR3 DNA sequence: TGTGCCAGCAGCTTGGCACGAGCAGGGGGCTCCTACAATGAGCAGTTCTTC. The chain joins TRBV5-6 to TRBJ2-1, with 7 bases identical to TRBD1. J lost 0 bases, V lost 0 bases, and 6 bases had no gene match. CDR1 SGHDT and CDR2 YYEEEE come from the germline V gene. The length of the CDR3 is 17 residues.

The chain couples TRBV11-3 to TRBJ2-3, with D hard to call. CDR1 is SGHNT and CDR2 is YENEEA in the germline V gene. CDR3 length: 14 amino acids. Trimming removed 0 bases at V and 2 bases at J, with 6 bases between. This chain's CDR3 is CASSLDADTDTQYF. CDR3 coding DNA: TGTGCCAGCAGCTTAGACGCGGACACAGATACGCAGTATTTT.

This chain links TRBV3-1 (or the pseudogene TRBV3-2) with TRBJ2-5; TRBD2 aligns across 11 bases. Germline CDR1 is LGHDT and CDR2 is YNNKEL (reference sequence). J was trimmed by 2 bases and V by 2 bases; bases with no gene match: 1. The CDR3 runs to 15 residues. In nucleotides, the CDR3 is TGTGCCAGCAGCCAACTAGCGGGGGGTCAAGAGACCCAGTACTTC. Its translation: CASSQLAGGQETQYF.

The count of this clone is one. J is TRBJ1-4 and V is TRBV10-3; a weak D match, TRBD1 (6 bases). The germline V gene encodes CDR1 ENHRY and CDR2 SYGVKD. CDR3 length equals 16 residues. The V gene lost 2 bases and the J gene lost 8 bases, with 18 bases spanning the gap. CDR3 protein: CAISEEGVRGIEKLFF. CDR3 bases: TGTGCCATCAGTGAGGAGGGGGTCAGAGGGATAGAAAAACTGTTTTTT.

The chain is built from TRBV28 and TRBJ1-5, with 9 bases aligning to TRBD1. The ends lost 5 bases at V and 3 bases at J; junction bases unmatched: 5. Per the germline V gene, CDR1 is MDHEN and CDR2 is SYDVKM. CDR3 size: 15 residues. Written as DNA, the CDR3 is TGTGCCAGCAGTCCCACAGGGGGCGACAATCAGCCCCAGCATTTT. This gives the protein CASSPTGGDNQPQHF.

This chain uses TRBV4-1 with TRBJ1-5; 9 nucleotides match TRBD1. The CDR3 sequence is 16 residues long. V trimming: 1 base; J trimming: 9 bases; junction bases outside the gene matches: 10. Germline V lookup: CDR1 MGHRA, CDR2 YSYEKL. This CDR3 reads CASSQGPGTGLGPQHF. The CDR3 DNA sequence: TGCGCCAGCAGCCAAGGCCCCGGGACAGGGCTCGGGCCCCAGCATTTT.

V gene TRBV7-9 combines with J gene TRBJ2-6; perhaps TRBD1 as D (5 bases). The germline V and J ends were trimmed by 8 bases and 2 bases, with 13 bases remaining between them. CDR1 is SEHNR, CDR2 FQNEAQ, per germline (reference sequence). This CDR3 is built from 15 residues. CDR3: CASGMQGPGANVLTF. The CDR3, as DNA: TGTGCCAGCGGCATGCAGGGCCCTGGGGCCAACGTCCTGACTTTC.

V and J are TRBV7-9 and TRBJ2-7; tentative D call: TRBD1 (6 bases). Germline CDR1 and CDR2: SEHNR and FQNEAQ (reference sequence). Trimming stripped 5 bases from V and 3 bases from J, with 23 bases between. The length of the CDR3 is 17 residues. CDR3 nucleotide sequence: TGTGCCAGCAGCAACGTCCGTGGACAGATTCTGGTCTACGAGCAGTACTTC. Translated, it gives CASSNVRGQILVYEQYF.

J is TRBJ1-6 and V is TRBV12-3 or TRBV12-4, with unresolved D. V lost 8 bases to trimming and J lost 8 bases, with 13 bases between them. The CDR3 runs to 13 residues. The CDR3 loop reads CASPRVNDSPLHF. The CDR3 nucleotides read TGTGCCAGCCCCCGGGTTAACGATTCACCCCTCCACTTT.

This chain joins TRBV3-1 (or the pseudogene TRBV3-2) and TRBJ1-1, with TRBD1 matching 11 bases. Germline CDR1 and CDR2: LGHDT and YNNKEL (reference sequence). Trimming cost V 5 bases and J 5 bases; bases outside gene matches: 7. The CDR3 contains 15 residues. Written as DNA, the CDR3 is TGTGCCAGCAGCGCCGTAGGACAGGGGGCTACTGAAGCTTTCTTT. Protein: CASSAVGQGATEAFF.

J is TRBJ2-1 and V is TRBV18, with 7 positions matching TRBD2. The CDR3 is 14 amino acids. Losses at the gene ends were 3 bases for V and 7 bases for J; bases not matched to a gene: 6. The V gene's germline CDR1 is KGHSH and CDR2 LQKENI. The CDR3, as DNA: TGTGCCAGCTCACCGTCCGGGGGGAAAAATGAGCAGTTCTTC. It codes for CASSPSGGKNEQFF.